This TCR beta chain was identified in a study of T cell repertoires in cytomegalovirus infection. MiXCR was run by TCRdb on the reads, yielding one entry per CDR3 protein. The table lists fewer than 400,000 distinct CDR3 sequences, around 18% of them singletons. This clonotype came up many times. This TCR was sampled from a human donor in good health (CMV status not recorded). Some clones in this sample may be carry-over from other donors' samples. Sample: PBMCs.

The CDR3 reads CASSLAFRAGGPSDTQYF. CDR3 DNA: TGTGCCAGCAGCTTAGCATTCCGGGCGGGAGGGCCATCAGATACGCAGTATTTT. V and J are TRBV7-2 and TRBJ2-3, with 9 nucleotides matching TRBD2. This CDR3 comprises 18 residues. Germline values: CDR1 SGHTA, CDR2 FQGNSA. The V and J ends lost 0 bases and 4 bases, in that order; junction bases with no gene match: 11.